The text below deals with one T cell receptor (beta chain). This clonotype showed up just a few times. Its antigen is currently not known. One base away there is no much larger clone; base qualities are not given. These data are taken from a study of CD8 T cells in ankylosing spondylitis (dated by TCRdb to between 2016 and 2019). Describing the broader study: To find TCR variants linked to disease, the study profiled T cell receptor beta repertoires in ankylosing spondylitis patients and healthy donors. Peripheral blood samples were taken, and synovial fluid was additionally collected from ankylosing spondylitis patients. The full study cohort comprised 25 or so ankylosing spondylitis patients and roughly 100 healthy donors.

The sequencing machine was an Illumina HiSeq 2500. TCR beta libraries were prepared by quantitative 5'-RACE with molecular barcodes. Regarding the original processing steps: A new computational method, built on a probabilistic model of VDJ rearrangement, was used to identify disease-linked TCR variants. The public reads were reanalyzed by TCRdb: fastp trimming at Q25, MiXCR alignment, in-frame beta chains only. Merged by CDR3 protein, the rows form single entries marked with the most common genes and DNA. TCRdb's processing, not the authors', yielded these V and J calls. Across this sample there are 200,000 to 250,000 distinct CDR3 sequences, with roughly 10% seen only once. The ten largest clonotypes hold 6% to 7.5% of the sample. What the study reported, not specific to this receptor: According to the report, matched synovial fluid samples from ankylosing spondylitis patients were significantly enriched for the disease-linked clones. A TCR beta motif made up of several highly homologous amino acid variants appeared to be characteristic of blood from ankylosing spondylitis patients. Some motif variants had previously been reported in the synovial fluid and blood of reactive arthritis patients, which suggests shared mechanisms of disease initiation. The disease-linked clones showed a CD8+ phenotype and occurred at relatively low frequencies in peripheral blood.

V drops 5 bases and J drops 10 bases, leaving 15 bases in between. The cysteine opens and the phenylalanine closes a CDR3 of 13 amino acids. Of the read, only the CDR3 DNA is kept; its 39 bases are in frame from base 1. Input material: blood, either unsorted or a sorted T cell fraction (not recorded which). The chain is encoded by TRBV12-3 or TRBV12-4 joined to TRBJ2-1, with no confidently assigned D gene. The receptor's source is a male donor with ankylosing spondylitis or in good health (not recorded which). Read as DNA, the sequence is TGTGCCAGCAGTCGGAGTACAATTAGGGAGCAGTTCTTC. Its amino acids are CASSRSTIREQFF.